The 25 T cell receptor beta chains given below trace back to one sample, sequenced in a study of T cells after yellow fever vaccination. TCRdb reprocessed the 5' RACE reads with MiXCR, giving one entry per CDR3 protein. The table records just under 600,000 distinct CDR3 sequences, less than 15% of them present only once. The material was PBMCs, obtained on the day of the yellow fever booster vaccination. These receptors were obtained from a man under 40 who received the YFV17D yellow fever vaccine.

This clonotype has only a few counts. The gene calls are TRBV3-1 and TRBJ1-1; D is unresolved. Per germline, CDR1 LGHDT and CDR2 YNNKEL (reference sequence). The CDR3 totals 13 residues. Trimming pared 1 base from V and 6 bases from J, leaving 9 bases between. In nucleotides, the CDR3 is TGTGCCAGCAGCCAAGCACGGGTGGCTGAAGCTTTCTTT. Residues: CASSQARVAEAFF. Looking up the rest from reference TRBV3-1 and TRBJ1-1 gives the full variable domain: DTAVSQTPKYLVTQMGNDKSIKCEQNLGHDTMYWYKQDSKKFLKIMFSYNNKELIINETVPNRFSPKSPDKAHLNLHINSLELGDSAVYFCASSQARVAEAFFGQGTRLTVV.

The table lists this clonotype with a few counts. The V and J genes are TRBV5-6 and TRBJ2-1; D not certain. The germline V gene encodes CDR1 SGHDT and CDR2 YYEEEE. CDR3 length: 13 residues. V was cut by 7 bases and J by 5 bases, with 13 bases left in between. CDR3 residues: CASGRLANNEQFF. CDR3 DNA: TGTGCCAGCGGCCGTTTGGCGAACAATGAGCAGTTCTTC.

The chain has TRBV5-6 and TRBJ1-6; D is possibly TRBD1 (5 bases). Germline V gene data show CDR1 as SGHDT and CDR2 as YYEEEE. The V gene lost 4 bases and the J gene lost 9 bases, with 17 bases spanning the gap. The CDR3 consists of 15 residues. The CDR3 protein is CASSGSGTTSSPLHF. The CDR3 bases are TGTGCCAGCAGCGGATCCGGGACCACGAGTTCACCCCTCCACTTT. The full variable domain, in which reference TRBV5-6 and TRBJ1-6 provide the parts outside the CDR3, is DAGVTQSPTHLIKTRGQQVTLRCSPKSGHDTVSWYQQALGQGPQFIFQYYEEEERQRGNFPDRFSGHQFPNYSSELNVNALLLGDSALYLCASSGSGTTSSPLHFGNGTRLTVT.

This clonotype was found a few times. CDR3 DNA sequence: TGTGCCAGCAGCCCGGGGATCCATTCACCCCTCCACTTT. Amino acid sequence: CASSPGIHSPLHF. V and J are TRBV7-2 and TRBJ1-6; D remains ambiguous. The V gene's germline CDR1 is SGHTA and CDR2 FQGNSA. Trimming cost V 5 bases and J 8 bases, with 10 bases left between them. This CDR3 region has 13 residues.

This clonotype was seen a handful of times. The rearrangement links TRBV7-2 to TRBJ2-5; D is undetermined. Germline CDR1 SGHTA, CDR2 FQGNSA. This CDR3 region has 14 residues. V gave up 5 bases and J gave up 4 bases, with 14 bases separating them. CDR3 DNA: TGTGCCAGCAGCCACGGTGGGGTTTCAGAGACCCAGTACTTC. Its protein is CASSHGGVSETQYF.

Ten or more counts support this clonotype. The V and J genes are TRBV10-1 and TRBJ2-1, with TRBD2 matching 14 bases. The CDR3 runs 16 residues. Germline values: CDR1 WNHNN, CDR2 SYGVQD (reference sequence). Trimming removed 5 bases from V and 7 bases from J; junction bases left unmatched: 7. CDR3 nucleotide sequence: TGCGCCAGCAGTAGGGGGACTAGCGGGAGACTGAATGAGCAGTTCTTC. Protein product: CASSRGTSGRLNEQFF.

This clonotype has only a few counts. The gene calls are TRBV10-3 and TRBJ2-2; perhaps TRBD1 as D (6 bases). V lost 0 bases to trimming and J lost 9 bases, with 11 bases between them. The V gene's germline CDR1 is ENHRY and CDR2 SYGVKD. This CDR3 is built from 14 residues. The CDR3 sequence is CAISESTGNRELFF. The CDR3 region has the DNA TGTGCCATCAGTGAGTCCACAGGGAATCGGGAGCTGTTTTTT.

V and J are TRBV19 and TRBJ1-2; possible D gene TRBD1, 5 bases. The length of the CDR3 is 13 residues. The germline gives CDR1 LNHDA, CDR2 SQIVND (reference sequence). V lost 2 bases and J 8 bases, leaving 12 bases between the germline ends. The CDR3: CASSITDRGGYTF. The CDR3, as DNA: TGTGCCAGTAGTATAACGGACCGGGGCGGCTACACCTTC.

In this sample, this clonotype turned up a few times. The chain uses TRBV5-8 and TRBJ2-5, with D tentatively TRBD1 (5 bases). Germline CDR1 reads SGHTS; CDR2 reads YDEGEE. V lost 0 bases and J lost 3, with 12 bases in between. This CDR3 spans 15 amino acids. In DNA form, the CDR3 reads TGTGCCAGCAGCTTGGACAGGTTCTTTAAAGAGACCCAGTACTTC. Amino acids: CASSLDRFFKETQYF.

This clonotype was detected only a few times. The CDR3 region is CATSDWTSGRANEQFF. The CDR3 DNA sequence: TGTGCCACCAGTGATTGGACTAGCGGGAGGGCAAATGAGCAGTTCTTC. The chain employs TRBV24-1 and TRBJ2-1, with TRBD2 identical over 15 bases. Germline CDR1 reads KGHDR; CDR2 reads SFDVKD. Trimming at V came to 2 bases and at J to 7 bases, leaving 2 bases not matched to a gene. This CDR3 has 16 amino acids.

This clonotype has only a few counts. The V call is TRBV28, the J call TRBJ2-7; D unclear. Germline lookup yields CDR1 MDHEN and CDR2 SYDVKM. The CDR3 sequence is 13 residues long. Trimming took off 2 bases at V and 2 bases at J, with 7 bases between the two ends. CDR3 residues: CASSLRTPYEQYF. CDR3 in DNA: TGTGCCAGCAGTTTAAGGACCCCCTACGAGCAGTACTTC.

This clonotype was found a few times. The genes are TRBV7-2 and TRBJ2-7, with 12 nucleotides matching TRBD2. CDR1 is SGHTA and CDR2 is FQGNSA in the germline V gene. Losses at the gene ends were 7 bases for V and 2 bases for J; bases not matched to a gene: 6. This CDR3 spans 15 amino acids. CDR3 in DNA: TGTGCCAGCATGGAGACTAGCGGGGGAACCTACGAGCAGTACTTC. Its protein is CASMETSGGTYEQYF.

This chain links TRBV12-3 or TRBV12-4 with TRBJ1-2, with TRBD1 matching over 9 bases. Trimming cost V 6 bases and J 4 bases; bases outside gene matches: 6. The length of the CDR3 is 14 residues. Written as DNA, the CDR3 is TGTGCCAGCAGAAAGGGACAGGGCCCCTATGGCTACACCTTC. Protein: CASRKGQGPYGYTF.

This clonotype was counted between two and nine times. The rearrangement uses TRBV30 and TRBJ1-3; no reliable D call. V was cut by 1 base and J by 5 bases, with 6 bases left in between. Germline V lookup: CDR1 GTSNPN, CDR2 SVGIG (reference sequence). The CDR3 covers 12 residues. The CDR3 DNA is TGTGCCTGGAGTGAACCCCGAAACACCATATATTTT. This translates into CAWSEPRNTIYF.

This clonotype was recorded a few times. V is TRBV7-2 and J is TRBJ2-2; 7 bases map to TRBD2. The CDR3 extends over 15 amino acids. V lost 5 bases, J lost 6 bases, and 9 bases stayed unmatched. The V gene's germline CDR1 is SGHTA and CDR2 FQGNSA. The CDR3 DNA reads TGTGCCAGCAGCCCCCGGGAGGCAGTACCCGGGGAGCTGTTTTTT. It translates to CASSPREAVPGELFF.

The rearrangement uses TRBV20-1 and TRBJ1-1; D is unclear. This CDR3 is 15 amino acids long. Germline loops: CDR1 DFQATT, CDR2 SNEGSKA (reference sequence). The V end lost 5 bases, the J end lost 0 bases, and 16 bases lay between the germline ends. The CDR3 bases are TGCAGTGCTCCTAAGACCCGATCCATGAACACTGAAGCTTTCTTT. This gives the protein CSAPKTRSMNTEAFF.

V is TRBV5-1 and J is TRBJ2-5; no clear D gene. Deletions cut 5 bases from V and 7 bases from J, with 18 bases between. Germline V gene lookup returns CDR1 SGHRS and CDR2 YFSETQ. The CDR3 loop spans 14 amino acids. The CDR3 DNA is TGCGCCAGCAGATACACGGCGGTCCCAGGGACCCAGTACTTC. Translating gives CASRYTAVPGTQYF. The whole variable domain, filled in from reference TRBV5-1 and TRBJ2-5, reads KAGVTQTPRYLIKTRGQQVTLSCSPISGHRSVSWYQQTPGQGLQFLFEYFSETQRNKGNFPGRFSGRQFSNSRSEMNVSTLELGDSALYLCASRYTAVPGTQYFGPGTRLLVL.

The chain recombines TRBV4-2 with TRBJ2-3; D gene ambiguous. Germline assignment: CDR1 LGHNA and CDR2 YNFKEQ. The CDR3 spans 14 residues. Trimming stripped 2 bases from V and 6 bases from J, with 12 bases between. The CDR3 bases are TGTGCCAGCAGCCAACCACAGCCGGAGGATACGCAGTATTTT. Translating it yields CASSQPQPEDTQYF.

The chain has TRBV10-3 and TRBJ2-7, with 8 bases lining up with TRBD1. CDR3 size: 13 residues. Germline V gene data show CDR1 as ENHRY and CDR2 as SYGVKD. V trimming: 4 bases; J trimming: 4 bases; junction bases outside the gene matches: 3. DNA for the CDR3: TGTGCCATCAGTGCAGACAGGGGTTACGAGCAGTACTTC. Amino acid sequence: CAISADRGYEQYF.

This clonotype was counted ten times or more. The chain uses TRBV9 and TRBJ1-4; unclear D gene. Germline V lookup: CDR1 SGDLS, CDR2 YYNGEE. Deletions cut 4 bases from V and 0 bases from J, with 7 bases between. CDR3 length equals 14 residues. The CDR3 nucleotides are TGTGCCAGCAGCCCGGCCGCAACTAATGAAAAACTGTTTTTT. It specifies CASSPAATNEKLFF.

This chain connects TRBV11-2 to TRBJ2-3; no clear D gene. V was clipped by 5 bases and J by 1 base, with 13 bases between them. The CDR3 totals 15 residues. CDR1 and CDR2 (germline): SGHAT, FQNNGV. CDR3 residues: CASSLDLGRTDTQYF. CDR3 coding DNA: TGTGCCAGCAGCCTGGATCTCGGGCGCACAGATACGCAGTATTTT.

This clonotype was counted between two and nine times. The rearrangement uses TRBV15 and TRBJ2-5, with a weak D call TRBD1 (6 bases). The CDR3 is 14 residues long. Germline CDR1 LNHNV, CDR2 YYDKDF (reference sequence). Trimming left V 0 bases short and J 5 bases short, with 10 bases between. CDR3 bases: TGTGCCACCAGCAGAGAGAGGCAGGGGGAGACCCAGTACTTC. Amino acids: CATSRERQGETQYF.

The genes are TRBV6-5 and TRBJ2-3; D call uncertain. Germline CDR1 reads MNHEY; CDR2 reads SVGAGI. The CDR3 length is 15 residues. Trimming shortened V by 2 bases and J by 4 bases, and 13 bases separated the two germline ends. Here the CDR3 reads CASSYGLDESDTQYF. In DNA form, the CDR3 reads TGTGCCAGCAGTTACGGGCTCGACGAATCAGATACGCAGTATTTT.

V is TRBV10-3 and J is TRBJ2-1; D uncertain. CDR1 is ENHRY, CDR2 SYGVKD, per germline. Trimming removed 8 bases at V and 2 bases at J, with 10 bases between. CDR3 length: 13 residues. The DNA of the CDR3 is TGTGCCATCGCACCTGAAACCTACAATGAGCAGTTCTTC. This gives the protein CAIAPETYNEQFF.

This clonotype came up many times. The chain employs TRBV9 and TRBJ2-7; 8 bases are shared with TRBD1. Trimming at V came to 3 bases and at J to 1 base, leaving 6 bases not matched to a gene. In germline, CDR1 is SGDLS, CDR2 YYNGEE. The CDR3 is made up of 15 amino acids. In nucleotides, the CDR3 is TGTGCCAGCAGCGCTCAACAGGGGGTATCCTACGAGCAGTACTTC. It encodes CASSAQQGVSYEQYF.